These T cell receptor beta chains were read from a single sample in a study of blood T cell repertoires in COVID-19. TCRdb's table, derived via immunoSEQ multiplex PCR, lists solely in-frame clones and lacks some. The top ten hold over 9.5% of the sample, which has some 140,000 clones, roughly 80% seen once. What was sequenced was peripheral blood. The receptors come from a man in his sixties who had recovered from COVID-19. The CDR3 runs from the conserved cysteine through the conserved F or W. The D gene is left open where the match is weak. Size is stated for part of the rows, as once, few or many counts, or as a class when the clone is expanded.

TRBJ1-1,.,TRBV28,.,CASRNPGGEDTEAFF,TGTGCCAGCAGAAACCCGGGGGGAGAGGACACTGAAGCTTTCTTT
TRBJ1-1,.,TRBV3-1/TRBV3-2,.,CASSQDQIQGRLNTEAFF,TGTGCCAGCAGCCAAGATCAAATCCAGGGGCGGTTGAACACTGAAGCTTTCTTT
TRBJ2-3,.,TRBV5-1,.,CASSLWGLTDTQYF,TGCGCCAGCAGCTTATGGGGGCTCACAGATACGCAGTATTTT
TRBJ1-2,.,TRBV5-1,.,CASSLDSGAYGYTF,TGCGCCAGCAGCTTGGACAGCGGCGCTTATGGCTACACCTTC
TRBJ1-4,once,TRBV28,.,CASSLREKLFF,TGTGCCAGCAGCCTCAGAGAAAAACTGTTTTTT
TRBJ1-2,.,TRBV18,TRBD1,CASSGGTGSGYGYTF,TGTGCCAGCTCGGGTGGGACAGGCAGTGGCTATGGCTACACCTTC
TRBJ1-2,.,TRBV7-2,.,CASSLQGSQGYTF,TGTGCCAGCAGCTTACAGGGGTCGCAAGGCTACACCTTC
TRBJ2-1,.,TRBV5-4,.,CASSFLKGIHEQFF,TGTGCCAGCAGCTTCCTGAAGGGGATTCATGAGCAGTTCTTC
TRBJ2-3,.,TRBV6-6,.,CASSYSSDTQYF,TGTGCCAGCAGTTACAGCTCAGATACGCAGTATTTT
TRBJ1-4,once,TRBV7-9,TRBD1,CASSLEGQNNEKLFF,TGTGCCAGCAGCCTTGAGGGACAGAATAATGAAAAACTGTTTTTT
TRBJ1-6,once,TRBV29-1,.,CSVEGWPSPLHF,TGCAGCGTTGAAGGTTGGCCTTCACCCCTCCACTTT
TRBJ2-2,.,TRBV10-3,TRBD1,CAISDRVRGHGELFF,TGTGCCATCAGTGATAGGGTCAGGGGGCACGGGGAGCTGTTTTTT
TRBJ2-1,.,TRBV14,TRBD2,CASSLAGGINEQFF,TGTGCCAGCAGCTTAGCGGGGGGCATCAATGAGCAGTTCTTC
TRBJ1-2,.,TRBV3-1/TRBV3-2,.,CASSLRQVSHYGYTF,TGTGCCAGCAGCCTTCGACAGGTTTCCCACTATGGCTACACCTTC
TRBJ2-7,few,TRBV18,TRBD2,CASSWTSGTGGEQYF,TGTGCCAGCTCCTGGACTAGCGGGACGGGAGGGGAGCAGTACTTC
TRBJ2-7,.,TRBV28,TRBD1,CASRWGQGPYEQYF,TGTGCCAGCAGATGGGGACAGGGTCCCTACGAGCAGTACTTC
TRBJ1-2,.,TRBV29-1,.,CSVAREMDGYTF,TGCAGCGTTGCTAGGGAGATGGATGGCTACACCTTC
TRBJ1-6,.,TRBV7-2,.,CASSLSQGAYNSPLHF,TGTGCCAGCAGCTTATCGCAGGGCGCCTATAATTCACCCCTCCACTTT
TRBJ1-1,.,TRBV14,TRBD1,CASRPGTGLDTEAFF,TGTGCCAGCCGCCCCGGGACAGGGCTCGACACTGAAGCTTTCTTT
TRBJ2-5,.,TRBV5-4,.,CASSRSLLETQYF,TGTGCCAGCAGCCGGAGTCTGTTGGAGACTCAGTACTTC
TRBJ2-2,.,TRBV14,.,CASSQDINGVGELFF,TGTGCCAGCAGCCAAGATATAAACGGGGTTGGCGAGCTGTTTTTT
TRBJ2-1,.,TRBV15,.,CATSRESGSYNEQFF,TGTGCCACCAGCAGAGAGTCAGGTTCCTACAATGAGCAGTTCTTC
TRBJ1-5,.,TRBV5-1,.,CASSLAGDSNQPQHF,TGCGCCAGCAGCTTGGCCGGGGATAGCAATCAGCCCCAGCATTTT
TRBJ2-3,.,TRBV10-3,TRBD2,CAISENLLASGTDTQYF,TGTGCCATCAGCGAAAATTTACTAGCGTCGGGCACAGATACGCAGTATTTT
TRBJ1-2,.,TRBV5-1,TRBD1,CASSLNRDSNYGYTF,TGCGCCAGCAGCCTTAACCGGGACAGCAACTATGGCTACACCTTC
TRBJ2-5,.,TRBV7-3,.,CASSLRGGEETQYF,TGTGCCAGCAGCTTACGCGGCGGCGAAGAGACCCAGTACTTC
TRBJ1-5,.,TRBV19,.,CASSPSQGRNQPQHF,TGTGCCAGTAGTCCCTCCCAGGGGCGGAATCAGCCCCAGCATTTT
TRBJ1-3,few,TRBV7-2,.,CASSLVPSLSGNTIYF,TGTGCCAGCAGCTTAGTGCCGTCACTTTCTGGAAACACCATATATTTT
TRBJ2-1,few,TRBV6-2/TRBV6-3,.,CASSRGGPYNEQFF,TGTGCCAGCAGCCGCGGCGGGCCCTACAATGAGCAGTTCTTC
TRBJ1-5,.,TRBV3-1/TRBV3-2,.,CASSQAGQPQHF,TGTGCCAGCAGCCAGGCGGGTCAGCCCCAGCATTTT
TRBJ1-1,.,TRBV7-9,TRBD1,CASSWGQGYTEAFF,TGTGCCAGCAGCTGGGGACAGGGGTACACTGAAGCTTTCTTT
TRBJ1-1,.,TRBV28,.,CASSFGPSEAFF,TGTGCCAGCAGTTTTGGGCCGTCCGAAGCTTTCTTT
TRBJ2-1,.,TRBV4-1,.,CASSQGGAGGEASHNEQFF,TGCGCCAGCAGCCAGGGGGGGGCAGGGGGCGAGGCAAGCCACAATGAGCAGTTCTTC
TRBJ2-1,.,TRBV7-2,.,CASSLGLAYNEQFF,TGTGCCAGCAGCTTAGGACTAGCCTACAATGAGCAGTTCTTC
TRBJ1-4,.,TRBV7-9,.,CASSLREANEKLFF,TGTGCCAGCAGCTTACGGGAGGCTAATGAAAAACTGTTTTTT
TRBJ2-7,.,TRBV5-6,.,CASSLRVFSSYEQYF,TGTGCCAGCAGCCTGAGGGTTTTCAGCTCCTACGAGCAGTACTTC
TRBJ2-7,few,TRBV6-5,TRBD1,CATSGTGYNEQYF,TGTGCCACCTCCGGGACAGGGTACAACGAGCAGTACTTC
TRBJ2-2,.,TRBV5-1,TRBD1,CASSYGTGNTGELFF,TGCGCCAGCAGCTACGGGACAGGGAACACCGGGGAGCTGTTTTTT
TRBJ1-1,.,TRBV6-2/TRBV6-3,.,CASSYALAAFF,TGTGCCAGCAGTTACGCACTCGCAGCTTTCTTT
TRBJ1-2,.,TRBV7-2,.,CASSLTGYYGYTF,TGTGCCAGCAGCTTAACAGGTTACTATGGCTACACCTTC
TRBJ2-5,.,TRBV18,TRBD2,CASSQIKTSGPQETQYF,TGTGCCAGCTCCCAGATTAAGACTAGCGGGCCCCAAGAGACCCAGTACTTC
TRBJ2-2,.,TRBV20-1,.,CSASRNRGSGELFF,TGCAGTGCTAGTAGGAATAGGGGATCCGGGGAGCTGTTTTTT
TRBJ1-1,.,TRBV18,TRBD1,CASSPRTGLNTEAFF,TGTGCCAGCTCACCTCGGACAGGGTTGAACACTGAAGCTTTCTTT
TRBJ2-7,.,TRBV7-2,.,CASTVASRTMGRGDYEQYF,TGTGCCAGCACCGTTGCTTCTCGTACGATGGGGAGGGGGGACTACGAGCAGTACTTC
TRBJ1-3,.,TRBV10-3,TRBD1,CAISERGSLTGGLENTIYF,TGTGCCATCAGTGAGAGAGGGAGCCTTACAGGGGGCCTCGAAAACACCATATATTTT
TRBJ1-4,few,TRBV5-6,.,CASSSVGELFF,TGTGCCAGCAGCTCTGTCGGGGAACTGTTTTTT
TRBJ1-5,.,TRBV2,.,CASSQEQGNQPQHF,TGTGCCAGCAGTCAAGAACAGGGAAATCAGCCCCAGCATTTT
TRBJ1-1,.,TRBV28,.,CATLGEGGTEAFF,TGTGCCACTTTAGGGGAGGGGGGGACTGAAGCTTTCTTT